The clone carrying this TCR beta chain is a singleton in its sample. The data belong to a study of cytomegalovirus exposure and HLA in healthy donors. The PCR made use of 60 Vbeta and 13 Jbeta primers. Assay used: immunoSEQ multiplex PCR; TCRdb lists only in-frame clones, some missing. Of roughly 96,000 clones in the sample, 60% to 75% were seen once. Germline V gene sequence: CDR1 LNHDA, CDR2 SQIVND (reference sequence). V lost 6 bases to trimming and J lost 11 bases; unmatched junction nucleotides: 25. The CDR3 is 18 residues long. The receptor comes from a woman aged 70-85 years in good health and CMV-seropositive. The V call is TRBV19, the J call TRBJ1-5; 7 bases are shared with TRBD1. Sequencing used PBMCs. The CDR3 protein is CASSLRDNRRRGLGAQHF. The CDR3 region has the DNA TGTGCCAGTAGCCTAAGGGACAACCGAAGGAGGGGGCTAGGGGCCCAGCATTTT. The variable domain in full, with the rest retrieved from reference TRBV19 and TRBJ1-5, is DGGITQSPKYLFRKEGQNVTLSCEQNLNHDAMYWYRQDPGQGLRLIYYSQIVNDFQKGDIAEGYSVSREKKESFPLTVTSAQKNPTAFYLCASSLRDNRRRGLGAQHFGDGTRLSIL.